This T cell receptor beta chain was sequenced in a study of T cells after yellow fever vaccination. Study-wide background: Researchers used SMART-Seq v4 Ultra Low Input to prepare fractions that had low cell numbers. Study-level points and caveats: Only a minor proportion of clonotypes was detected across both CD4 and CD8 compartments.

This clonotype has a handful of counts. Its antigen is undetermined. By 5'RACE template switching, TCR cDNA was produced, with a universal primer site and UMIs added in the process. TCRdb called the 5' RACE reads again in MiXCR, with one record for every CDR3 protein. The data contain some 300,000 distinct CDR3 sequences, less than 9.5% of them singletons. This material consisted of PBMCs, taken around 45 days after the first yellow fever vaccination. The TCR was taken from a man between 18 and 29 years old who received the YFV17D yellow fever vaccine.

DNA of the CDR3: TGTGCCAGCAGCTTCGGCGCCTACGAGCAGTACTTC. Translation gives CASSFGAYEQYF. This sequence joins TRBV11-2 and TRBJ2-7; D ambiguous. The CDR3 has 12 residues. V lost 3 bases, J lost 2 bases, and 5 bases lay in between. Germline CDR1 and CDR2: SGHAT and FQNNGV.